The 2 T cell receptor beta chains given below trace back to one sample, sequenced in a study of T cells expressing NK-cell markers. From the 5' RACE reads, TCRdb lists one entry per CDR3 protein and no DNA. The repertoire table contains roughly 450,000 distinct CDR3 sequences. The sample taken for sequencing was blood T cells: a sorted CD56 or NKG2C T cell subset, CD4+ or CD8+ T cells, or bulk PBMC T cells (not recorded which). The receptors were sampled from a woman between 45 and 65 years old in good health.

The V gene is TRBV10-2, the J gene TRBJ1-2; as DNA is missing, the TRBD1 call by TCRdb cannot be tested. CDR3 size: 14 residues. CDR1 and CDR2 from the germline V gene are WSHSY and SAAADI. The CDR3 spells CASTQPGGEEGYTF.

The rearrangement uses TRBV7-8 and TRBJ2-3; TCRdb names TRBD1, which stays unverified in the absence of DNA. CDR3 length equals 15 residues. Germline V lookup: CDR1 SGHVS, CDR2 FQNEAQ. CDR3 residues: CASSSRIRPGDTQYF.